What follows are 10 T cell receptor beta chains derived from one specimen sequenced in a study of early T cells in non-severe SARS-CoV-2 infection. TCRdb reanalysed the 5' RACE reads using MiXCR and keeps one entry per CDR3 protein. This table holds approximately 110,000 distinct CDR3 sequences, 15% found once. The sample comprised whole blood. The receptor set was obtained from an adult who was a healthcare worker with PCR-confirmed SARS-CoV-2 infection or an uninfected control (not recorded which).

The CDR3 DNA is TGCGCCAGCAGCTTAGGACTAGCGGGGTCTTACTCGTACAATGAGCAGTTCTTC. This codes for CASSLGLAGSYSYNEQFF. V usage is TRBV5-1 and J usage is TRBJ2-1, with TRBD2 identical over 12 bases. V shed 2 bases, J shed 4 bases, and the junction held 10 bases outside the gene matches. This CDR3 has 18 residues. Germline-derived CDR1 and CDR2 are SGHRS and YFSETQ.

There are many counts of this clonotype. The chain recombines TRBV29-1 with TRBJ1-2; D not resolved. Trimming removed 7 bases at V and 4 bases at J, with 13 bases between. The V gene's germline CDR1 is SQVTM and CDR2 ANQGSEA. The CDR3 runs 12 residues. In DNA, the CDR3 is TGCAGCGCTGAGTCGGGCCGCTATGGCTACACCTTC. This codes for CSAESGRYGYTF. The variable domain in full, with the rest retrieved from reference TRBV29-1 and TRBJ1-2, is SAVISQKPSRDICQRGTSLTIQCQVDSQVTMMFWYRQQPGQSLTLIATANQGSEATYESGFVIDKFPISRPNLTFSTLTVSNMSPEDSSIYLCSAESGRYGYTFGSGTRLTVV.

This clonotype was found a few times. The chain uses TRBV7-2 and TRBJ2-1; 7 bases align to TRBD2. Germline loops: CDR1 SGHTA, CDR2 FQGNSA. Trimming at V came to 4 bases and at J to 7 bases, leaving 10 bases not matched to a gene. CDR3 length: 15 amino acids. The CDR3 here is CASSYRGLGVNEQFF. The CDR3 DNA follows: TGTGCCAGCAGCTATCGTGGACTAGGAGTGAATGAGCAGTTCTTC.

This clonotype was picked up a small number of times. This chain uses TRBV4-1 with TRBJ1-2; 7 bases map to TRBD1. CDR3 size: 15 residues. The ends lost 3 bases at V and 10 bases at J; junction bases unmatched: 14. Germline values: CDR1 MGHRA, CDR2 YSYEKL. The CDR3 sequence: CASSQASGGQDNYTF. DNA for the CDR3: TGCGCCAGCAGCCAGGCCTCCGGCGGACAGGACAACTACACCTTC.

This clonotype turned up a few times. The J gene is TRBJ2-3, the V gene TRBV7-3; possible D gene TRBD2, 5 bases. This CDR3 has 14 amino acids. Germline V gene sequence: CDR1 SGHTA, CDR2 FQGTGA. V gave up 4 bases and J gave up 4 bases, with 12 bases separating them. The CDR3 DNA sequence: TGTGCCAGCAGCTCCTCTAGCTTCGCAGATACGCAGTATTTT. Protein product: CASSSSSFADTQYF.

The chain employs TRBV29-1 and TRBJ2-1; 15 bases fit TRBD2. Trimming took 4 bases from V and 9 from J; bases not matched to a gene: 1. Germline V CDR1 and CDR2: SQVTM, ANQGSEA. The CDR3 contains 13 residues. CDR3 nucleotides: TGCAGCGTTGTGGGACTAGCGGGGGGTGAGCAGTTCTTC. Encoded protein: CSVVGLAGGEQFF.

The chain recombines TRBV29-1 with TRBJ2-7, with D unclear. Germline CDR1 and CDR2: SQVTM and ANQGSEA. With 4 bases removed from V and 7 bases from J, the gap between germline ends came to 17 bases. CDR3 length equals 13 residues. The CDR3 nucleotides are TGCAGCGTTGTTCGAAACCTCGAAGGGGAGCAGTACTTC. Its translation: CSVVRNLEGEQYF.

This clonotype was counted a few times. This chain joins TRBV7-9 and TRBJ2-1; a possible D gene is TRBD1 (6 bases). Germline loops: CDR1 SEHNR, CDR2 FQNEAQ (reference sequence). This CDR3 has 14 residues. V was pared by 6 bases and J by 5 bases, with 14 bases between. CDR3 in amino acids: CASSVGTMNNEQFF. The CDR3 nucleotides read TGTGCCAGCAGTGTGGGGACAATGAACAATGAGCAGTTCTTC.

The chain links TRBV18 to TRBJ1-5; 7 positions match TRBD1. Germline lookup yields CDR1 KGHSH and CDR2 LQKENI. V shed 2 bases, J shed 6 bases, and the junction held 1 base outside the gene matches. The CDR3 has 13 amino acids. The CDR3 here is CASSPDRAQPQHF. CDR3 coding DNA: TGTGCCAGCTCACCAGACAGGGCTCAGCCCCAGCATTTT. Combining the CDR3 with reference TRBV18 and TRBJ1-5 gives the whole variable domain NAGVMQNPRHLVRRRGQEARLRCSPMKGHSHVYWYRQLPEEGLKFMVYLQKENIIDESGMPKERFSAEFPKEGPSILRIQQVVRGDSAAYFCASSPDRAQPQHFGDGTRLSIL.

This clonotype has more than one count but fewer than ten. This rearrangement joins TRBV5-1 to TRBJ2-7; D gene unclear. Trimming left V 0 bases short and J 6 bases short, with 16 bases between. The V gene's germline CDR1 is SGHRS and CDR2 YFSETQ. The CDR3 is 15 amino acids. In nucleotides, the CDR3 is TGCGCCAGCAGCTTGGGAGGCCGCAACGGTCTCGAGCAGTACTTC. Translation gives CASSLGGRNGLEQYF.